In its sample, the clone carrying this T cell receptor (beta chain) was seen a few times. Antigen: not known. A multiplex PCR was run with 60 Vbeta primers and 13 Jbeta primers. Sequenced by immunoSEQ multiplex PCR; TCRdb stores in-frame clones only, minus some. This sample has about 120,000 clones; roughly 18% occur once, and the top ten carry about 3%. Trimming shortened V by 5 bases and J by 7 bases, and 9 bases separated the two germline ends. This CDR3 spans 12 amino acids. The V gene's germline CDR1 is MDHEN and CDR2 SYDVKM. The data are from a study of cytomegalovirus exposure and HLA in healthy donors. Study outcomes and limitations: About 87% or about 30% of the time was how often most TCR beta V segments were productive, according to an earlier analysis. Most likely, a cluster of highly shared sequence variants arose as a sequencing artifact. Reports indicate that TCR beta sequences accurately predicted the HLA-A and HLA-B alleles of most subjects. There were a few CMV-associated chains whose specificity for CMV antigens was confirmed in vitro.

The sample taken for sequencing was PBMCs. The chain has TRBV28 and TRBJ1-5; a possible D gene is TRBD1 (6 bases). This clonotype originated in a female donor in good health and CMV-seropositive. The CDR3 spells CASSRGGQPQHF. The CDR3 coding sequence is TGTGCCAGCAGTAGGGGGGGACAGCCCCAGCATTTT. Full variable domain (rest looked up from reference TRBV28 and TRBJ1-5): DVKVTQSSRYLVKRTGEKVFLECVQDMDHENMFWYRQDPGLGLRLIYFSYDVKMKEKGDIPEGYSVSREKKERFSLILESASTNQTSMYLCASSRGGQPQHFGDGTRLSIL.